This T cell receptor (beta chain) comes out of a study of CD8 T cells in Susac syndrome. V was clipped by 5 bases and J by 6 bases; unmatched bases: 13. Germline V CDR1 and CDR2: DFQATT, SNEGSKA (reference sequence). This CDR3 region has 14 residues. TEMRA cells were FACS-enriched, unlike CD8+ and CD4+ T cells, which were negatively isolated. With random hexamers, roughly 0.5 to 1 ug RNA was reverse transcribed. Amplification of TCR beta CDR3 by immunoSEQ multiplex PCR spanned 54 Vbeta and 13 Jbeta. TCRdb independently ran MiXCR on the immunoSEQ multiplex PCR reads; one entry per CDR3 protein. The profile shows 150,000 to 200,000 distinct CDR3 sequences, around 94% of them singletons.

The sequencing input was CD4+ T cells from PBMCs. The J gene is TRBJ2-7, the V gene TRBV20-1, with 7 bases aligning to TRBD2. This clonotype originated in a human donor in good health. CDR3 nucleotides: TGCAGTGCTCCTAAGCAAGCGGGGCTGGGCGAGCAGTACTTC. Translated: CSAPKQAGLGEQYF.